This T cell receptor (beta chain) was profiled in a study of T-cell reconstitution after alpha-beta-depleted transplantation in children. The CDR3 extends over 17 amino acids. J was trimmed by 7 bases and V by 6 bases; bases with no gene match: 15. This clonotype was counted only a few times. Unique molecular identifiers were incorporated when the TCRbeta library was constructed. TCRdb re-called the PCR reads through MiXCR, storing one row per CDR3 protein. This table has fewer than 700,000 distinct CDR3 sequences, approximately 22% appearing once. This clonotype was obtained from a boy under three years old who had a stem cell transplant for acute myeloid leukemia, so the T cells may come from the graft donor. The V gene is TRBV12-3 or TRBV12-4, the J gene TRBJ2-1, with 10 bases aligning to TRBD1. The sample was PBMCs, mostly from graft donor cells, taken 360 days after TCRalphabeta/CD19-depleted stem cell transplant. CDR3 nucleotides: TGTGCCAGCAGCCCAACCCGGTGGACAGGGGGGAGGAATGAGCAGTTCTTC. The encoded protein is CASSPTRWTGGRNEQFF.